This T cell receptor beta chain was retrieved from a study of T cell responses to AZD1222 COVID-19 vaccine. Background on the study: Second-dose intervals near 4 or 12 weeks were combined.

Trimming removed 3 bases at V and 5 bases at J, with 13 bases between. The CDR3 is 14 residues long. CDR1 and CDR2 from the germline V gene are MNHNS and SASEGT. TCRdb's table, derived via immunoSEQ multiplex PCR, lists solely in-frame clones and lacks some. Found here are some 120,000 clones, over 75% of them singletons; the top ten hold over 5.5%. Details on this clone: Its cognate antigen is unknown.

General study results and limits: In a largely white British group with more females than males, clonal diversity was possibly underestimated. Unmutated regions of variants are reportedly targeted by nearly half of spike-specific TCRs. Spike was spanned by vaccine-associated CD4 TCRs, with dominance at 160-218 and 743-854.

The chain is built from TRBV6-1 and TRBJ2-5; perhaps TRBD1 as D (6 bases). The specimen comprised peripheral blood, sampled on day 0 of AZD1222 vaccination. The receptor comes from an adult in good health. CDR3 nucleotides: TGTGCCAGCAGTGAGGGTGACAGGCCCGAGACCCAGTACTTC. This encodes CASSEGDRPETQYF.